One sample yielded the 16 T cell receptor beta chains listed below, sequenced in a study of blood T cell repertoires in COVID-19. Generated by immunoSEQ multiplex PCR, the TCRdb table keeps only in-frame clones and is missing some. The sample holds some 250,000 clones; 70% to 85% are singletons and the top ten take about 3.5%. The sequencing input was peripheral blood. The receptors derive from a woman aged 80 or older with acute or convalescent COVID-19.

The V call is TRBV21-1, the J call TRBJ2-6; the table's D call of TRBD1 was not tested on the DNA. TRBV21-1 corresponds to a pseudogene. The CDR3 loop spans 20 amino acids. CDR3 in DNA: TGTGCCAGCAGCAAATGGGTGGACAGGGGGCGGGTCTCTGGGGCCAACGTCCTGACTTTC. Encoded protein: CASSKWVDRGRVSGANVLTF.

The chain carries TRBV20-1 and TRBJ1-2; TRBD1 might be the D (6 bases). This CDR3 contains 11 residues. Deletions cut 4 bases from V and 7 bases from J, with 10 bases between. Germline lookup yields CDR1 DFQATT and CDR2 SNEGSKA (reference sequence). The CDR3 loop reads CSAKTGGGYTF. In DNA form, the CDR3 reads TGCAGTGCTAAGACAGGCGGTGGCTACACCTTC.

V gene TRBV7-9 combines with J gene TRBJ1-1, with a tentative D call TRBD1 (6 bases). Per germline, CDR1 SEHNR and CDR2 FQNEAQ (reference sequence). V lost 5 bases to trimming and J lost 0 bases, with 16 bases between them. The CDR3 length is 16 residues. CDR3 amino acids: CASSPGQYPMNTEAFF. The CDR3, as DNA: TGTGCCAGCAGCCCAGGACAGTACCCTATGAACACTGAAGCTTTCTTT.

A few counts support this clone. The chain employs TRBV6-5 and TRBJ2-3; TRBD1 agrees at 9 bases. CDR3 length equals 16 residues. Germline values: CDR1 MNHEY, CDR2 SVGAGI. The V and J ends lost 1 base and 6 bases, in that order; junction bases with no gene match: 8. The CDR3 nucleotides read TGTGCCAGCAGTTACTTTCCGGGACAGGGTGGGGATACGCAGTATTTT. Amino acids: CASSYFPGQGGDTQYF.

This chain links TRBV10-3 with TRBJ1-2, with 7 bases that match TRBD1. The CDR3 runs 14 residues. With 10 bases clipped from V and 4 bases from J, the junction kept 12 bases outside the gene matches. The germline gives CDR1 ENHRY, CDR2 SYGVKD. The CDR3 DNA follows: TGTGCCACCAACCCAGGGGGTCGAGCCTATGGCTACACCTTC. This encodes CATNPGGRAYGYTF.

The rearrangement links TRBV11-2 to TRBJ2-3, with 9 bases that match TRBD1. CDR1 and CDR2 from the germline V gene are SGHAT and FQNNGV. CDR3 length: 17 residues. J was trimmed by 1 base and V by 1 base; bases with no gene match: 6. As DNA, the CDR3 is TGTGCCAGCAGCTTAGGACAGGGGGGATCGCGCACAGATACGCAGTATTTT. Protein: CASSLGQGGSRTDTQYF.

The CDR3 protein is CASSSRTGGNYGYTF. DNA for the CDR3: TGCGCCAGCAGCAGCCGGACAGGGGGTAACTATGGCTACACCTTC. The chain combines TRBV5-1 with TRBJ1-2, with 10 bases aligning to TRBD1. The CDR3 runs to 15 residues. Per germline, CDR1 SGHRS and CDR2 YFSETQ. V lost 4 bases and J lost 1; bases outside the gene matches: 4.

CDR3 coding DNA: TGTGCCAGCTCACGAGTCCCGGGAGATCAGCCCCAGCATTTT. Translation: CASSRVPGDQPQHF. The chain has TRBV18 and TRBJ1-5; D uncertain. Germline values: CDR1 KGHSH, CDR2 LQKENI. V was clipped by 4 bases and J by 5 bases, with 12 bases between them. This CDR3 spans 14 amino acids.

The table lists this clone with a count of one. The chain joins TRBV3-1 (or the pseudogene TRBV3-2) to TRBJ2-2; D may be TRBD2 (5 bases). Trimming removed 1 base from V and 9 bases from J, with 18 bases in between. CDR1 LGHDT and CDR2 YNNKEL come from the germline V gene (reference sequence). The CDR3 is 16 residues long. The CDR3 coding sequence is TGTGCCAGCAGCCAAGGACGGGCCGGGGTAGTCAGGGAGCTGTTTTTT. Translation: CASSQGRAGVVRELFF.

This clone came up once. CDR3 nucleotides: TGCGCCAGCAGCCAAGAAGTAGCGGGGGGGCCAGGGTCGACGCAGTATTTT. Protein sequence: CASSQEVAGGPGSTQYF. This chain uses TRBV4-3 with TRBJ2-3; TRBD2 matches 11 bases. The CDR3 consists of 17 residues. V lost 0 bases to trimming and J lost 9 bases; unmatched junction nucleotides: 11. Germline V gives CDR1 LGHNA, CDR2 YSLEER.

The chain is built from TRBV19 and TRBJ1-5, with TRBD1 matching 8 bases. Germline V gene lookup returns CDR1 LNHDA and CDR2 SQIVND (reference sequence). The V and J ends lost 5 bases and 6 bases, in that order; junction bases with no gene match: 6. CDR3 size: 14 residues. CDR3 region: CASSPPTGVQPQHF. CDR3 nucleotides: TGTGCCAGTAGTCCCCCGACAGGGGTTCAGCCCCAGCATTTT.

The V gene is TRBV9, the J gene TRBJ2-1; D is possibly TRBD2 (6 bases). This CDR3 is 15 amino acids long. The V and J ends lost 4 bases and 6 bases respectively, with 17 bases between them. In germline, CDR1 is SGDLS, CDR2 YYNGEE. Written as DNA, the CDR3 is TGTGCCAGCAGCCCCCCGGGACTCCAGCTCAATGAGCAGTTCTTC. Protein sequence: CASSPPGLQLNEQFF.

CDR3 coding DNA: TGTGCCAGCAGACGTTTGGACATTCGAGCTAACTATGGCTACACCTTC. Its translation is CASRRLDIRANYGYTF. The V call is TRBV28, the J call TRBJ1-2; TRBD1 might be the D (5 bases). CDR1 and CDR2 from the germline V gene are MDHEN and SYDVKM. This CDR3 has 16 residues. V was cut by 6 bases and J by 0 bases, with 17 bases left in between.

The V gene is TRBV11-2, the J gene TRBJ2-2; D perhaps matches TRBD1 (6 bases). Germline V gene lookup returns CDR1 SGHAT and CDR2 FQNNGV. The CDR3 consists of 14 residues. V lost 5 bases and J 5 bases, leaving 12 bases between the germline ends. The CDR3 sequence is CASSQKTGTGELFF. For the CDR3, the DNA is TGTGCCAGCAGCCAGAAAACAGGGACCGGGGAGCTGTTTTTT.

V usage is TRBV20-1 and J usage is TRBJ1-1; no clear D gene. Looked up from germline, CDR1 is DFQATT and CDR2 is SNEGSKA (reference sequence). V shed 3 bases and J shed 0 bases, with 11 bases lying between them. The CDR3 contains 14 residues. The CDR3 spells CSASRRGMNTEAFF. CDR3 in DNA: TGCAGTGCTAGTCGTCGGGGAATGAACACTGAAGCTTTCTTT.

The CDR3 loop is CASSLREGSSYEQYF. The CDR3 DNA reads TGTGCCAGCAGCTTAAGGGAAGGGAGCTCCTACGAGCAGTACTTC. The gene calls are TRBV7-3 and TRBJ2-7; possibly TRBD2 for D (5 bases). The germline V gene has CDR1 SGHTA and CDR2 FQGTGA. The CDR3 is made up of 15 amino acids. Between the trimmed V and J ends, which lost 1 base and 0 bases, there was a span of 10 bases.